The clone carrying this TCR beta chain was detected only a few times. What it binds is unknown. V shed 4 bases and J 5 bases; nucleotides not matched to a gene: 7. The CDR3 totals 15 residues. The germline V gene encodes CDR1 LNHDA and CDR2 SQIVND (reference sequence). Expressed TCRB transcripts were sequenced after all isolated RNA was converted to cDNA. This table comes from immunoSEQ multiplex PCR, and its TCRdb copy is limited to in-frame clones, with some not included. The sample has 300,000 or so clones; over 11% are singletons. The record originates from a study of beta chain features in type 1 diabetes. General observations from the study: TCRB CDR3s from Type 1 diabetes patients were moderately but significantly shorter in all four CD4+ subsets. Researchers reported that naive, central memory and Treg TCRB repertoires appeared more similar in patients than in healthy donors.

The V gene is TRBV19, the J gene TRBJ1-4; 7 bases are a match to TRBD1. This TCR was sampled from a man aged 25 to 45 with type 1 diabetes. Material: naive CD4+ T cells from blood. CDR3: CASSKQGPTNEKLFF. As DNA, the CDR3 is TGTGCCAGTAGTAAACAGGGGCCTACAAATGAAAAACTGTTTTTT. Variable domain in full (rest from reference TRBV19 and TRBJ1-4): DGGITQSPKYLFRKEGQNVTLSCEQNLNHDAMYWYRQDPGQGLRLIYYSQIVNDFQKGDIAEGYSVSREKKESFPLTVTSAQKNPTAFYLCASSKQGPTNEKLFFGSGTQLSVL.